The rows below give T cell receptor beta chains drawn from one sample of a study of blood T cell repertoires in COVID-19. This table comes from immunoSEQ multiplex PCR, and its TCRdb copy is limited to in-frame clones, with some not included. The repertoire holds 55,000 to 75,000 clones, with 80% as singletons. The sample taken for sequencing was peripheral blood. The source is a man aged 65 to 85 who had recovered from COVID-19. Each CDR3 is given with its conserved first and last residue. A D gene is named only where the DNA matches it firmly. Clone size is not always given. Where it is, it says once, few, many or a class for expanded clones.

V	size	D	J	DNA	CDR3
TRBV6-5	once	TRBD1	TRBJ1-2	TGTGCCAGCAGTTGGACAGGGGGCGACTATGGCTACACCTTC	CASSWTGGDYGYTF
TRBV27	few	.	TRBJ1-3	TGTGCCAGCAGACCTGCGGGGTTGGGAGGAAACACCATATATTTT	CASRPAGLGGNTIYF
TRBV5-4	once	TRBD2	TRBJ2-7	TGTGCCAGCAGCAACCTGCTAGCGGGAATGGGTAACGAGCAGTACTTC	CASSNLLAGMGNEQYF
TRBV18	.	TRBD1	TRBJ2-7	TGTGCCAGCTCACAAAGTACAGGGGGGATTTCCTACGAGCAGTACTTC	CASSQSTGGISYEQYF
TRBV7-9	few	.	TRBJ2-5	TGTGCCAGCAGCCCAGGGCGGCAAGAGACCCAGTACTTC	CASSPGRQETQYF
TRBV10-2	.	.	TRBJ2-1	TGCGCCAGCAGTGTATGGGCGGAGGCTCACAATGAGCAGTTCTTC	CASSVWAEAHNEQFF
TRBV27	.	TRBD2	TRBJ2-7	TGTGCCAGCAGTTCCCTAGCGGGAGGGACAAACGAGCAGTACTTC	CASSSLAGGTNEQYF
TRBV3-1/TRBV3-2	.	TRBD1	TRBJ1-2	TGTGCCAGCAGCCAGGACAGGTTCTCTTATGGCTACACCTTC	CASSQDRFSYGYTF
TRBV30	.	.	TRBJ1-5	TGTGCCTGGAGTGTCGGCGGGAGAGTTCGTAGCAATCAGCCCCAGCATTTT	CAWSVGGRVRSNQPQHF
TRBV7-8	.	.	TRBJ2-3	TGTGCCAGCAGCTCGACAGGAGCGAGCACAGATACGCAGTATTTT	CASSSTGASTDTQYF
TRBV4-2	.	.	TRBJ1-5	TGTGCCAGCAGCCAAGTTCCGGGTCAGCCCCAGCATTTT	CASSQVPGQPQHF
TRBV10-3	.	TRBD2	TRBJ2-1	TGTGCCATCACCATTCTAGCGGGTGACGACTCCTACAATGAGCAGTTCTTC	CAITILAGDDSYNEQFF
TRBV18	.	.	TRBJ2-5	TGTGCCAGCTCACCAAACTACCAAGAGACCCAGTACTTC	CASSPNYQETQYF
TRBV7-7	.	.	TRBJ2-1	TGTGCCAGCAGCTTAGCGCAGTCCAATGAGCAGTTCTTC	CASSLAQSNEQFF
TRBV3-1/TRBV3-2	.	.	TRBJ1-5	TGTGCCAGCAGCCAGGAAACAGGGCCGGATCAGCCCCAGCATTTT	CASSQETGPDQPQHF
TRBV29-1	.	.	TRBJ1-4	TGCAGCGCCGCGGCAACTAATGAAAAACTGTTTTTT	CSAAATNEKLFF
TRBV6-1	.	.	TRBJ1-2	TGTGCCAGCAGTGACAGTTCCTATGGCTACACCTTC	CASSDSSYGYTF
TRBV30	once	.	TRBJ1-4	TGTGCCTGGAGCCCCCCCTTGGCGGGTGAAAAACTGTTTTTT	CAWSPPLAGEKLFF
TRBV7-2	.	.	TRBJ2-6	TGTGCCAGCAGCTTAGCGCGGCTGGCTGGGGCCAACGTCCTGACTTTC	CASSLARLAGANVLTF
TRBV28	.	TRBD1	TRBJ2-5	TGTGCCAGCAGTAATCGACAGGGGGGGTTGGAGACCCAGTACTTC	CASSNRQGGLETQYF
TRBV5-8	.	.	TRBJ1-2	TGTGCCAGCAGCCCTGAATGGGGCGCCGGGCGTGGCTACACCTTC	CASSPEWGAGRGYTF
TRBV11-2	.	TRBD1	TRBJ2-7	TGTGCCAGCAGCTGGCGCGGGACAGGGGGCGACGAGCAGTACTTC	CASSWRGTGGDEQYF
TRBV9	few	TRBD1	TRBJ2-2	TGTGCCAGCAGCGTAGCTCCACAGGGGGCCGGGGAGCTGTTTTTT	CASSVAPQGAGELFF
TRBV3-1/TRBV3-2	.	.	TRBJ2-3	TGTGCCAGCAGCCGGAGCAGTACCACAGATACGCAGTATTTT	CASSRSSTTDTQYF
TRBV6-5	.	.	TRBJ1-2	TGTGCCAGCAGTTACTCGGAGCTCTATGGCTACACCTTC	CASSYSELYGYTF
TRBV28	.	TRBD1	TRBJ1-2	TGTGCCAGCAGCATCCGGGACAGGGGTAGCTGGGGTGGCTACACCTTC	CASSIRDRGSWGGYTF
TRBV13	.	.	TRBJ2-1	TGTGCCAGCAGCTTAGGCCTAGGACTAAACAATGAGCAGTTCTTC	CASSLGLGLNNEQFF
TRBV4-3	.	.	TRBJ2-5	TGCGCCAGCAGCCAAGTTATAGGGGAAGAGACCCAGTACTTC	CASSQVIGEETQYF
TRBV27	.	TRBD2	TRBJ2-3	TGTGCCAGCAGTTTGGCAGCTAGCGGGGGCACAGATACGCAGTATTTT	CASSLAASGGTDTQYF
TRBV28	.	TRBD1	TRBJ1-3	TGTGCCAGCGGGACAGGGGGAGCTGGAAACACCATATATTTT	CASGTGGAGNTIYF
TRBV27	few	.	TRBJ1-5	TGTGCCAGCAGTTTTAATTCTCGGAGCGGTAGGCCTCAGCCCCAGCATTTT	CASSFNSRSGRPQPQHF
TRBV4-3	.	TRBD1	TRBJ1-1	TGCGCCAGCAGCCACGGGGACAGGGGAACTGAAGCTTTCTTT	CASSHGDRGTEAFF
TRBV9	.	TRBD2	TRBJ2-2	TGTGCCAGCAGCGTGGGAGCGGGAGGGCCGGGGACCGGGGAGCTGTTTTTT	CASSVGAGGPGTGELFF
TRBV6-4	.	TRBD1	TRBJ2-2	TGTGCCAGCAGTGAAGACAGGGGAGCCGGGGAGCTGTTTTTT	CASSEDRGAGELFF
TRBV28	.	.	TRBJ1-1	TGTGCCAGCAAGATGGGGGGTATGAACACTGAAGCTTTCTTT	CASKMGGMNTEAFF
TRBV14	.	TRBD1	TRBJ1-1	TGTGCCAGCAGCTCGGGACAGGGGGTAAATGAAGCTTTCTTT	CASSSGQGVNEAFF
TRBV6-1	.	TRBD1	TRBJ1-5	TGTGCCAGCAGTGAAAGCCAGACAGGGGGGCAGCCCCAGCATTTT	CASSESQTGGQPQHF
TRBV9	.	.	TRBJ2-2	TGTGCCAGCAGCGTAGAACAGACCGGGGAGCTGTTTTTT	CASSVEQTGELFF
TRBV5-1	.	TRBD2	TRBJ2-5	TGCGCCAGCAGCTTAACTAGCGGGGGACTTCAGACCCAGTACTTC	CASSLTSGGLQTQYF
TRBV6-5	.	TRBD2	TRBJ2-2	TGTGCCAGCAGTTTCGGGGAGGGCGGGAGAACCGGGGAGCTGTTTTTT	CASSFGEGGRTGELFF